What follows are 27 T cell receptor beta chains derived from one specimen sequenced in a study of blood T cell repertoires in COVID-19. Method: immunoSEQ multiplex PCR; TCRdb's copy keeps in-frame clones and lacks some. The sample lists approximately 100,000 clones, about 83% occurring once. Sequencing used peripheral blood. The receptors stem from a woman between 70 and 85 years old with acute or convalescent COVID-19.

The V call is TRBV10-3, the J call TRBJ2-3; 8 bases fit TRBD2. Looked up from germline, CDR1 is ENHRY and CDR2 is SYGVKD. The CDR3 has 13 residues. V shed 6 bases and J 4 bases; nucleotides not matched to a gene: 3. CDR3 residues: CAISAGGSDTQYF. The CDR3 region has the DNA TGTGCCATCAGCGCGGGGGGATCAGATACGCAGTATTTT.

The CDR3 DNA sequence: TGCGCCAGCAGTTGGATCTCCCTACAGGGGGCCACTGTCCAGGTAAACTCCTACGAGCAGTACGTC. This sequence encodes CASSWISLQGATVQVNSYEQYV. The chain carries TRBV5-1 and TRBJ2-7; 9 bases match TRBD1. This CDR3 has 22 amino acids. Losses at the gene ends were 5 bases for V and 0 bases for J; bases not matched to a gene: 27. From germline, CDR1 is SGHRS and CDR2 YFSETQ.

V and J are TRBV11-1 and TRBJ2-2, with D tentatively TRBD2 (6 bases). Germline CDR1 is SGHAT and CDR2 is FQDESV (reference sequence). V shed 7 bases and J shed 6 bases, with 12 bases lying between them. This CDR3 region has 13 residues. CDR3 loop: CASTDRRAGELFF. The CDR3 bases are TGTGCCAGCACGGACCGGAGGGCCGGGGAGCTGTTTTTT. Combining the CDR3 with reference TRBV11-1 and TRBJ2-2 gives the whole variable domain EAEVAQSPRYKITEKSQAVAFWCDPISGHATLYWYRQILGQGPELLVQFQDESVVDDSQLPKDRFSAERLKGVDSTLKIQPAELGDSAMYLCASTDRRAGELFFGEGSRLTVL.

CDR3 coding DNA: TGTGCCAGTAGTACCCTATTAGGGGGGGTTAACTATGGCTACACCTTC. This sequence encodes CASSTLLGGVNYGYTF. This chain uses TRBV19 with TRBJ1-2, with a weak D call TRBD1 (6 bases). Germline CDR1 is LNHDA and CDR2 is SQIVND (reference sequence). The CDR3 extends over 16 amino acids. V was trimmed by 4 bases and J by 1 base, leaving 16 bases between them.

This clone was counted only a few times. This chain links TRBV4-2 with TRBJ1-1; no firm D call. CDR3 length: 12 amino acids. V was shortened by 6 bases and J by 1 base, with 6 bases between the two germline ends. CDR1 is LGHNA, CDR2 YNFKEQ, per germline. Written as DNA, the CDR3 is TGTGCCAGCAGGGGCCCGAACACTGAAGCTTTCTTT. This sequence encodes CASRGPNTEAFF.

V usage is TRBV25-1 and J usage is TRBJ2-1; 9 bases are a match to TRBD2. The CDR3 has 16 residues. CDR1 and CDR2 (germline): MGHDK, SYGVNS. J was trimmed by 5 bases and V by 1 base; bases with no gene match: 6. CDR3 nucleotides: TGTGCCAGCAGTGAATCTAGCGGGATGATCCACAATGAGCAGTTCTTC. Translation gives CASSESSGMIHNEQFF.

The genes are TRBV5-8 and TRBJ1-1; D not certain. Germline CDR1 and CDR2: SGHTS and YDEGEE. V lost 0 bases and J 4 bases, leaving 7 bases between the germline ends. This CDR3 has 13 residues. This chain's CDR3 is CASSLEFLTEAFF. As DNA, the CDR3 is TGTGCCAGCAGCTTGGAATTCCTCACTGAAGCTTTCTTT.

This chain connects TRBV7-9 to TRBJ1-2; unclear D gene. Germline V CDR1 and CDR2: SEHNR, FQNEAQ (reference sequence). This CDR3 region has 15 residues. Trimming stripped 3 bases from V and 2 bases from J, with 13 bases between. The CDR3 sequence is CASSFSEGRNYGYTF. Written as DNA, the CDR3 is TGTGCCAGCAGCTTTTCGGAGGGAAGGAACTATGGCTACACCTTC.

The V gene is TRBV28, the J gene TRBJ2-3; 12 nucleotides align to TRBD1. The V gene's germline CDR1 is MDHEN and CDR2 SYDVKM. The CDR3 sequence is 16 residues long. J lost 5 bases, V lost 4 bases, and 7 bases had no gene match. The CDR3 sequence: CASSSGGQGAGDTQYF. For the CDR3, the DNA is TGTGCCAGCAGTTCTGGGGGACAGGGGGCCGGAGATACGCAGTATTTT.

The V gene is TRBV5-4, the J gene TRBJ2-2; no clear D. Trimming stripped 0 bases from V and 1 base from J, with 7 bases between. The germline gives CDR1 SGHNT, CDR2 YYREEE (reference sequence). The CDR3 loop spans 15 amino acids. The CDR3 is CASSLDTLNTGELFF. The DNA for the CDR3 is TGTGCCAGCAGCTTGGATACATTGAACACCGGGGAGCTGTTTTTT.

This rearrangement joins TRBV18 to TRBJ2-1, with D perhaps matching TRBD1 (5 bases). Germline V gives CDR1 KGHSH, CDR2 LQKENI. Trimming cost V 2 bases and J 5 bases, with 16 bases left between them. The CDR3 runs 16 residues. The CDR3 loop reads CASSPGARAGDNEQFF. The CDR3 DNA reads TGTGCCAGCTCACCAGGGGCCAGGGCTGGGGACAATGAGCAGTTCTTC.

The chain combines TRBV28 with TRBJ1-3; 7 nucleotides agree with TRBD1. The CDR3 length is 15 residues. CDR1 and CDR2 from the germline V gene are MDHEN and SYDVKM. V was pared by 9 bases and J by 0 bases, with 8 bases of the junction left unmatched. The CDR3 DNA reads as TGTGCCAGTATGCGTCAGGGGGGCTCTGGAAACACCATATATTTT. Translation: CASMRQGGSGNTIYF.

V and J are TRBV2 and TRBJ2-2, with D tentatively TRBD1 (5 bases). V was pared by 5 bases and J by 4 bases, with 11 bases between. The germline V gene encodes CDR1 SNHLY and CDR2 FYNNEI. CDR3 length: 14 amino acids. In nucleotides, the CDR3 is TGTGCCAGCAGTCTTAGGACAAGCACCGGGGAGCTGTTTTTT. This sequence encodes CASSLRTSTGELFF.

The chain couples TRBV11-3 to TRBJ2-2, with D perhaps TRBD1 (6 bases). Germline-derived CDR1 and CDR2 are SGHNT and YENEEA. The V end was cut by 6 bases, the J end by 7 bases, with 12 bases between. The length of the CDR3 is 13 residues. The CDR3 DNA reads TGTGCCAGCAGTCGGCAGGGGTACGGGGAGCTGTTTTTT. It codes for CASSRQGYGELFF.

This clone was detected only a few times. The rearrangement links TRBV6-2 or TRBV6-3 to TRBJ1-5, with D possibly TRBD1 on 5 matching bases. CDR3 length equals 16 residues. Germline CDR1 is MNHEY and CDR2 is SVGEGT. The ends were cut back, 5 bases at V and 2 bases at J, with 16 bases in the middle. In nucleotides, the CDR3 is TGTGCCAGCAGTCTCCCCGGGGGGGTCGGCAATCAGCCCCAGCATTTT. It encodes CASSLPGGVGNQPQHF.

V is TRBV5-1 and J is TRBJ1-6, with D unclear. Germline V gene sequence: CDR1 SGHRS, CDR2 YFSETQ. There are 17 residues in the CDR3. With 0 bases removed from V and 0 bases from J, the gap between germline ends came to 10 bases. CDR3 nucleotides: TGCGCCAGCAGCTTGGGTGGGCAGGACTCCTATAATTCACCCCTCCACTTT. Translated: CASSLGGQDSYNSPLHF.

The rearrangement uses TRBV7-9 and TRBJ2-3; D is uncertain. Trimming removed 1 base from V and 4 bases from J, with 15 bases in between. The CDR3 sequence is 16 residues long. Germline V lookup: CDR1 SEHNR, CDR2 FQNEAQ (reference sequence). CDR3 nucleotides: TGTGCCAGCAGCTTAGGTCTTCTGGCAGAACCAGATACGCAGTATTTT. This sequence encodes CASSLGLLAEPDTQYF.

This chain links TRBV7-8 with TRBJ1-5, with D uncertain. V was shortened by 5 bases and J by 7 bases, with 9 bases between the two germline ends. The CDR3 spans 12 residues. Germline CDR1 is SGHVS and CDR2 is FQNEAQ. The CDR3 DNA reads as TGTGCCAGCAGCCTTACTACCCAGCCCCAGCATTTT. This translates into CASSLTTQPQHF.

For the CDR3, the DNA is TGTGCCAGCTCACCTTCTGGAGTACTGAGGGGGGGCACTGAAGCTTTCTTT. This gives the protein CASSPSGVLRGGTEAFF. This rearrangement joins TRBV18 to TRBJ1-1; tentatively, D is TRBD1 (6 bases). CDR3 length: 17 residues. V was cut by 3 bases and J by 4 bases, with 21 bases left in between. In germline, CDR1 is KGHSH, CDR2 LQKENI.

The gene calls are TRBV7-6 and TRBJ2-5, with a possible D match to TRBD2 (5 bases). Trimming removed 4 bases at V and 5 bases at J, with 14 bases between. The CDR3 sequence is 14 residues long. Germline lookup yields CDR1 SGHVS and CDR2 FNYEAQ. DNA of the CDR3: TGTGCCAGCAGCTCCAGGACCCCGGGGGAGACCCAGTACTTC. This sequence encodes CASSSRTPGETQYF.

This rearrangement joins TRBV29-1 to TRBJ2-1, with TRBD2 matching over 14 bases. V shed 7 bases, J shed 8 bases, and the junction held 16 bases outside the gene matches. The germline V gene has CDR1 SQVTM and CDR2 ANQGSEA. CDR3 size: 17 residues. CDR3 nucleotide sequence: TGCAGCGGCGGGACGGGACTAGCGGGAGACACAGGGTATGAGCAGTTCTTC. Its translation: CSGGTGLAGDTGYEQFF.

The chain has TRBV18 and TRBJ2-3; 10 nucleotides line up with TRBD2. Germline V lookup: CDR1 KGHSH, CDR2 LQKENI. J gave up 4 bases and V 3 bases, and 4 bases lay outside the gene matches. The CDR3 runs 15 residues. In nucleotides, the CDR3 is TGTGCCAGCTCACCTAGCGGGGGGTTGGCAGATACGCAGTATTTT. Translating gives CASSPSGGLADTQYF.

The V and J genes are TRBV7-9 and TRBJ1-1; TRBD1 might be the D (6 bases). The CDR3 extends over 13 amino acids. Germline loops: CDR1 SEHNR, CDR2 FQNEAQ (reference sequence). V dropped 9 bases and J dropped 0 bases, with 11 bases sitting between them. The CDR3 protein is CASKTGVNTEAFF. The CDR3 DNA is TGTGCCAGTAAGACAGGTGTGAACACTGAAGCTTTCTTT.

V usage is TRBV18 and J usage is TRBJ2-5; D is possibly TRBD2 (5 bases). CDR3 size: 14 residues. CDR1 and CDR2 (germline): KGHSH, LQKENI. Trimming took 1 base from V and 5 from J, leaving 11 bases between them. The CDR3 region has the DNA TGTGCCAGCTCACCACTCGAGGGTCAGGAGACCCAGTACTTC. This gives the protein CASSPLEGQETQYF.

The gene calls are TRBV4-1 and TRBJ2-1; D may be TRBD2 (5 bases). This CDR3 contains 13 residues. The V end lost 1 base, the J end lost 7 bases, and 8 bases lay between the germline ends. Germline V gene lookup returns CDR1 MGHRA and CDR2 YSYEKL. This CDR3 reads CASSQGGGNEQFF. The DNA for the CDR3 is TGCGCCAGCAGCCAAGGAGGCGGGAATGAGCAGTTCTTC.

This clone was seen repeatedly, ten times or more. The gene calls are TRBV7-9 and TRBJ1-1; 8 bases are shared with TRBD1. V shed 4 bases and J 1 base; nucleotides not matched to a gene: 5. Germline V lookup: CDR1 SEHNR, CDR2 FQNEAQ (reference sequence). This CDR3 comprises 15 residues. This chain's CDR3 is CASSWSGQANTEAFF. CDR3 nucleotides: TGTGCCAGCAGCTGGTCGGGACAGGCGAACACTGAAGCTTTCTTT.

This chain joins TRBV18 and TRBJ2-5; D uncertain. CDR1 is KGHSH, CDR2 LQKENI, per germline. The CDR3 consists of 13 residues. V was trimmed by 3 bases and J by 3 bases, leaving 8 bases between them. The CDR3 nucleotides read TGTGCCAGCTCACCCTACCTCGAAGAGACCCAGTACTTC. Protein product: CASSPYLEETQYF. The full variable domain, completed using reference TRBV18 and TRBJ2-5, is NAGVMQNPRHLVRRRGQEARLRCSPMKGHSHVYWYRQLPEEGLKFMVYLQKENIIDESGMPKERFSAEFPKEGPSILRIQQVVRGDSAAYFCASSPYLEETQYFGPGTRLLVL.